This T cell receptor beta chain was recovered during a study of cytomegalovirus exposure and HLA in healthy donors. The PCR ran on 60 Vbeta and 13 Jbeta primers. Repertoires were generated with immunoSEQ multiplex PCR, while TCRdb's copy carries only in-frame clones and drops some. Among under 200,000 clones listed, roughly 84% were seen once. Study-wide points: Later findings reportedly placed an Asian-associated ancestry cluster below the approximately 670-donor mean for N-insertions.

With respect to this clone: Its antigen is undetermined.

The specimen sequenced was PBMCs. This TCR was sampled from a boy aged 2 to 10 in good health and CMV-seronegative.

The CDR3 nucleotides read TGCGCCAGCAGCCCGCAGACAGGGGGTGGCTATGGCTACACCTTC. This translates into CASSPQTGGGYGYTF. This chain joins TRBV4-1 and TRBJ1-2; TRBD1 aligns across 9 bases. The CDR3 consists of 15 residues. CDR1 is MGHRA, CDR2 YSYEKL, per germline. Losses at the gene ends were 4 bases for V and 4 bases for J; bases not matched to a gene: 7.